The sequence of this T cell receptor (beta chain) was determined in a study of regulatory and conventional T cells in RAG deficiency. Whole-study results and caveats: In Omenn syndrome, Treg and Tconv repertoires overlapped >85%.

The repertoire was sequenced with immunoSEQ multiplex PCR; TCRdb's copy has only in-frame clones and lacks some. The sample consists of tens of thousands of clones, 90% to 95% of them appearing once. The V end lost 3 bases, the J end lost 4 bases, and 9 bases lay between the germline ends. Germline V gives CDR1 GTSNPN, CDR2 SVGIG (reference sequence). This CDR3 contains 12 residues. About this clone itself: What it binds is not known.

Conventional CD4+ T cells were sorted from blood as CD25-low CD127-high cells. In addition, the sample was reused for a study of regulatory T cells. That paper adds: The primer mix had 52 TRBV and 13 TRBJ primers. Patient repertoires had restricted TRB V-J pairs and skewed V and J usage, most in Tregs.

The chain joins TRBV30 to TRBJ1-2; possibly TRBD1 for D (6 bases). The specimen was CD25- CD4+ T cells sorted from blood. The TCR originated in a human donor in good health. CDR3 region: CAWRMGAYGYTF. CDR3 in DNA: TGTGCCTGGAGGATGGGGGCCTATGGCTACACCTTC.